This T cell receptor (beta chain) was sequenced in a study of CD8+ T cells in alopecia areata. Across the whole study: Treated individuals took tofacitinib by mouth, 5 to 10 mg twice daily. Study outcomes and limitations: Mice showed clearer TCR sharing than patients did, a gap that was possibly HLA-related.

Reverse transcribed after extraction, RNA yielded cDNA as the sequencing template. Produced via immunoSEQ multiplex PCR; TCRdb's table is partial and in-frame only. The data show approximately 59,000 clones, with about half seen just once and approximately 18% held by the top ten. In its sample, this clone was seen many times. Its specificity is unknown. The sequence came from a human donor with alopecia areata. The sample here was CD8+ T cells sorted from blood, taken at week 0.

The CDR3 protein is CASSFSSTLQYF. The CDR3 region has the DNA TGTGCCAGCAGCTTTTCCTCAACCCTTCAGTACTTC. This sequence joins TRBV7-2 and TRBJ2-4, with D unresolved. The CDR3 is 12 amino acids. V was shortened by 3 bases and J by 11 bases, with 11 bases between the two germline ends. CDR1 and CDR2 (germline): SGHTA, FQGNSA. Based on the CDR3 plus reference TRBV7-2 and TRBJ2-4, the full variable domain is GAGVSQSPSNKVTEKGKDVELRCDPISGHTALYWYRQSLGQGLEFLIYFQGNSAPDKSGLPSDRFSAERTGGSVSTLTIQRTQQEDSAVYLCASSFSSTLQYFGAGTRLSVL.